One and the same sample provided the 10 T cell receptor beta chains below, sequenced in a study of patients and donors after allogeneic stem cell transplantation. One entry per CDR3 protein, called by TCRdb with MiXCR from the RT-PCR reads. The sample includes fewer than 75,000 distinct CDR3 sequences, 13% of them seen just once. Sequencing was done on a sample of blood, either unsorted or a sorted T cell fraction (not recorded which). Every receptor here comes from a human donor who was either an allogeneic HSCT recipient or a stem cell or donor lymphocyte infusion donor (not recorded which). It is not recorded whose cells these are; they may come from a transplant donor.

This clonotype was seen many times. The chain couples TRBV5-1 to TRBJ2-3; D gene unclear. The CDR3 contains 16 residues. Trimming pared 1 base from V and 10 bases from J, leaving 22 bases between. Germline V CDR1 and CDR2: SGHRS, YFSETQ. The CDR3 reads CASSLLQAQTQEPQYF. The CDR3 DNA is TGCGCCAGCAGCTTGTTGCAGGCCCAAACCCAAGAGCCGCAGTATTTT.

At least ten counts were recorded for this clonotype. The J gene is TRBJ2-1, the V gene TRBV12-3 or TRBV12-4; D ambiguous. V lost 3 bases, J lost 10 bases, and 10 bases lay in between. The CDR3 totals 12 residues. CDR3 DNA: TGTGCCAGCAGTTTGTGGGGTGCGGAGCAGTTCTTC. Its translation: CASSLWGAEQFF.

This clonotype appeared a few times. The gene calls are TRBV2 and TRBJ2-5, with TRBD2 matching over 11 bases. The germline CDR1 and CDR2 sequences are SNHLY and FYNNEI. Germline trimming cut 6 bases from V and 0 bases from J; bases unmatched to any gene: 3. CDR3 length: 15 residues. CDR3 sequence: CASRGTSGYQETQYF. DNA of the CDR3: TGTGCCAGCAGAGGGACTAGCGGATACCAAGAGACCCAGTACTTC. Looking up the rest from reference TRBV2 and TRBJ2-5 gives the full variable domain: EPEVTQTPSHQVTQMGQEVILRCVPISNHLYFYWYRQILGQKVEFLVSFYNNEISEKSEIFDDQFSVERPDGSNFTLKIRSTKLEDSAMYFCASRGTSGYQETQYFGPGTRLLVL.

This chain links TRBV7-9 with TRBJ2-7, with TRBD1 identical over 8 bases. Trimming cost V 4 bases and J 2 bases; bases outside gene matches: 7. This CDR3 spans 15 amino acids. Per germline, CDR1 SEHNR and CDR2 FQNEAQ (reference sequence). The CDR3 is CASSWTRDRTYEQYF. The CDR3 region has the DNA TGTGCCAGCAGCTGGACCCGGGACAGGACCTACGAGCAGTACTTC.

The chain couples TRBV20-1 to TRBJ2-7; D gene uncertain. The germline V and J ends were trimmed by 4 bases and 5 bases, with 12 bases remaining between them. There are 12 residues in the CDR3. Germline V lookup: CDR1 DFQATT, CDR2 SNEGSKA (reference sequence). CDR3 residues: CSAMKVFDEQYF. The CDR3 coding sequence is TGCAGTGCTATGAAAGTATTCGACGAGCAGTACTTC.

This clonotype was seen ten or more times. CDR3 sequence reads: CASSQGELNEKLFF. The CDR3 DNA is TGTGCCAGCAGCCAGGGGGAACTTAATGAAAAACTGTTTTTT. This chain uses TRBV7-9 with TRBJ1-4; TRBD1 matches 7 bases. J lost 4 bases, V lost 5 bases, and 4 bases had no gene match. This CDR3 has 14 residues. Germline assignment: CDR1 SEHNR and CDR2 FQNEAQ (reference sequence).

This clonotype was recorded at least ten times. The J gene is TRBJ1-1, the V gene TRBV29-1; the D is unclear. Deletions cut 2 bases from V and 0 bases from J, with 22 bases between. Germline V CDR1 and CDR2: SQVTM, ANQGSEA. This CDR3 region has 18 residues. CDR3 protein: CSVEPGEESANMNTEAFF. CDR3 in DNA: TGCAGCGTTGAACCTGGGGAAGAATCAGCGAACATGAACACTGAAGCTTTCTTT.

This clonotype was counted at least ten times. This chain joins TRBV15 and TRBJ1-6; 9 bases are shared with TRBD1. CDR3 length: 18 residues. Germline V gives CDR1 LNHNV, CDR2 YYDKDF (reference sequence). V was pared by 5 bases and J by 4 bases, with 12 bases of the junction left unmatched. The CDR3 DNA is TGTGCCACCAGCGGCCCCCGGGACAGGGTTTTGTATAATTCACCCCTCCACTTT. Protein sequence: CATSGPRDRVLYNSPLHF.

V gene TRBV24-1 combines with J gene TRBJ2-1; 9 bases map to TRBD1. The CDR3 consists of 14 residues. Germline CDR1 and CDR2: KGHDR and SFDVKD. V gave up 9 bases and J gave up 8 bases; unmatched junction bases: 10. CDR3: CATGEDRGGDEQFF. CDR3 DNA sequence: TGTGCCACCGGAGAGGACAGGGGTGGAGATGAGCAGTTCTTC.

This clonotype was found many times. The chain joins TRBV7-9 to TRBJ1-6; weak D call: TRBD1 (6 bases). The CDR3 has 18 residues. CDR1 is SEHNR, CDR2 FQNEAQ, per germline (reference sequence). Trimming removed 4 bases from V and 7 bases from J, with 23 bases in between. The CDR3 nucleotides read TGTGCCAGCAGCTCTCCTCAAGGACAGAGGGCTTGGAATTCACCCCTCCACTTT. It specifies CASSSPQGQRAWNSPLHF.